These 2 T cell receptor beta chains were all obtained from the same sample, sequenced in a study of response to subunit inactivated influenza vaccine. TCRdb reprocessed the RT-PCR reads with MiXCR, giving one entry per CDR3 protein. The top ten hold 5.5% to 8% of the sample, which has 650,000 to 800,000 distinct CDR3 sequences, roughly 13% seen once. Here the sequenced sample was PBMCs from blood, taken approximately 15 days before vaccination. The receptors were gathered from a man aged 50 or older who received an inactivated influenza vaccine.

This clonotype was picked up many times. V is TRBV12-3 or TRBV12-4 and J is TRBJ2-5, with 13 positions matching TRBD2. This CDR3 comprises 15 residues. V lost 2 bases, J lost 4 bases, and 1 base stayed unmatched. The CDR3 region is CASSLRLAGGETQYF. DNA for the CDR3: TGTGCCAGCAGTTTAAGACTAGCGGGGGGAGAGACCCAGTACTTC.

The chain is built from TRBV4-2 and TRBJ1-3; D gene unclear. Germline CDR1 and CDR2: LGHNA and YNFKEQ. V was clipped by 4 bases and J by 2 bases, with 6 bases between them. The CDR3 sequence is 13 residues long. In nucleotides, the CDR3 is TGTGCCAGCAGCCTGGAGGCTGGAAACACCATATATTTT. This encodes CASSLEAGNTIYF.